Each of the 8 T cell receptor beta chains below was sequenced from the same sample in a study of vaccination effects on CD4 cells after COVID-19. Viral peptide pool expansion of antigen-specific CD4+ T cells preceded sequencing in the ViraFEST assay. When more than 9 days of culture had elapsed, CD4+ T cells were isolated. None of the vaccinated had previously contracted SARS-CoV-2, and their nucleocapsid antibodies tested negative. Their antigens are not known. Sequencing was performed with immunoSEQ multiplex PCR; in TCRdb, only in-frame clones are kept and a portion is missing. The repertoire holds tens of thousands of clones, about 65% seen once, with 4% in the top ten. The sequenced sample was CD4+ T cells from PBMCs cultured with HCoV-OC43 spike peptides, obtained before COVID-19 vaccination. Subset reported: HCoV-OC43 spike overlapping peptide pool stimulation. Receptors were obtained from a human donor who received a COVID-19 vaccine.

This clone came up a few times. The chain combines TRBV28 with TRBJ1-3; D is ambiguous. Trimming took 2 bases from V and 0 from J, leaving 8 bases between them. This CDR3 spans 15 amino acids. The germline CDR1 and CDR2 sequences are MDHEN and SYDVKM. CDR3 coding DNA: TGTGCCAGCAGTTTACCGGGCCCCTCTGGAAACACCATATATTTT. Amino acid sequence: CASSLPGPSGNTIYF.

The table lists this clone with a few counts. The gene calls are TRBV30 and TRBJ2-5; TRBD1 agrees at 10 bases. The CDR3 has 15 residues. After removal of 1 base from V and 5 bases from J, the junction contained 7 bases not matched to a gene. Germline values: CDR1 GTSNPN, CDR2 SVGIG (reference sequence). The DNA for the CDR3 is TGTGCCTGGAGTGCCGGGACAGGGGTCCGGGAGACCCAGTACTTC. Its protein is CAWSAGTGVRETQYF.

The V gene is TRBV20-1, the J gene TRBJ1-4, with 7 bases lining up with TRBD1. CDR3 length equals 13 residues. The V segment lost 3 bases and the J segment 7 bases; nucleotides outside the gene matches: 5. Germline V gene data show CDR1 as DFQATT and CDR2 as SNEGSKA (reference sequence). The CDR3 coding sequence is TGCAGTGCTAGTCAGAGGGGGCGTGAAAAACTGTTTTTT. Translating it yields CSASQRGREKLFF.

The chain uses TRBV3-1 (or the pseudogene TRBV3-2) and TRBJ2-4, with D possibly called TRBD1 or TRBD2 (6 bases each). V lost 3 bases to trimming and J lost 5 bases, with 14 bases between them. Germline CDR1 is LGHDT and CDR2 is YNNKEL (reference sequence). CDR3 length: 15 amino acids. DNA of the CDR3: TGTGCCAGCAGCCACTCTACAGGGAGGCAAAACATTCAGTACTTC. This sequence encodes CASSHSTGRQNIQYF.

This clone was picked up a small number of times. This chain connects TRBV9 to TRBJ1-4; the D gene is possibly TRBD1 (5 bases). The CDR3 length is 14 residues. Germline assignment: CDR1 SGDLS and CDR2 YYNGEE. Trimming shortened V by 4 bases and J by 9 bases, and 16 bases separated the two germline ends. The CDR3 here is CASSSYSDTQKLFF. The CDR3 DNA follows: TGTGCCAGCAGCTCTTACTCGGACACCCAAAAACTGTTTTTT.

The chain carries TRBV29-1 and TRBJ2-3; D not resolved. The CDR3 is 13 residues long. Trimming took 4 bases from V and 4 from J, leaving 12 bases between them. Germline V gives CDR1 SQVTM, CDR2 ANQGSEA. The CDR3 here is CSVARAVADTQYF. In DNA form, the CDR3 reads TGCAGCGTTGCAAGGGCGGTTGCAGATACGCAGTATTTT.

This chain joins TRBV10-1 and TRBJ2-3; perhaps TRBD1 as D (6 bases). Trimming removed 9 bases from V and 1 base from J, with 14 bases in between. The CDR3 is made up of 14 amino acids. Germline CDR1 reads WNHNN; CDR2 reads SYGVQD (reference sequence). The CDR3 is CASHRQAGTDTQYF. The DNA for the CDR3 is TGCGCCAGTCATAGACAGGCCGGCACAGATACGCAGTATTTT.

The chain recombines TRBV7-9 with TRBJ1-5; the D gene is possibly TRBD1 (5 bases). This CDR3 is 14 amino acids long. Germline V gene data show CDR1 as SEHNR and CDR2 as FQNEAQ (reference sequence). The germline V and J ends were trimmed by 5 bases and 1 base, with 9 bases remaining between them. The CDR3 DNA sequence: TGTGCCAGCAGCGCCGGGACCAGCAATCAGCCCCAGCATTTT. This translates into CASSAGTSNQPQHF.